The source of this T cell receptor beta chain is a study of blood T cell repertoires in COVID-19. In its sample, this clone was seen many times. The study recruited people aged 18 to 89 years across approximately 24 US areas. TCRdb keeps only in-frame clones here, not all; method: immunoSEQ multiplex PCR. The data contain roughly 290,000 clones, 80% to 90% of them singletons. Germline-derived CDR1 and CDR2 are SGHDT and YYEEEE. The CDR3 sequence is 12 residues long. Trimming cost V 4 bases and J 6 bases, with 11 bases left between them. The TCR sequence derives from a man aged 30 to 39 who had recovered from COVID-19. The chain is built from TRBV5-6 and TRBJ2-7; tentatively, D is TRBD1 (5 bases). Sequencing was performed on PBMCs or T cells enriched from blood (not recorded which). The CDR3: CASSPGSGEQYF. CDR3 nucleotides: TGTGCCAGCAGCCCAGGGTCAGGCGAGCAGTACTTC.